This is a list of T cell receptor beta chains from one sample in a study of control samples from healthy donors and cancer patients. Sequenced by immunoSEQ multiplex PCR; TCRdb stores in-frame clones only, minus some. Among 60,000 to 85,000 clones listed, 85% to 95% were seen once. Sequenced material: blood. These receptors were obtained from a woman in her fifties or sixties in good health. CDR3s include the opening cysteine and the closing phenylalanine or tryptophan. A D gene is named only where the DNA matches it firmly. Size is stated for part of the rows, as once, few or many counts, or as a class when the clone is expanded.

CDR3aa,CDR3nt,v_gene,j_gene,abundance,d_gene,len
CASSLVARSVSPLHF,TGTGCCAGCAGCTTGGTTGCAAGATCGGTTTCACCCCTCCACTTT,TRBV5-5,TRBJ1-6,NA,NA,15
CASSDMGSYNEQFF,TGTGCCAGCAGTGACATGGGATCCTACAATGAGCAGTTCTTC,TRBV2,TRBJ2-1,NA,NA,14
CASSDMRGEAFF,TGTGCCAGCAGTGACATGCGGGGAGAAGCTTTCTTT,TRBV6-4,TRBJ1-1,NA,NA,12
CASRQGASYEQYF,TGTGCCAGCAGACAGGGGGCAAGCTACGAGCAGTACTTC,TRBV6-5,TRBJ2-7,NA,TRBD1,13
CASNRQGQRREQYF,TGTGCCAGCAATAGACAGGGCCAACGTCGCGAGCAGTACTTC,TRBV28,TRBJ2-7,NA,TRBD1,14
CASSFRRDSFPNQPQHF,TGTGCCAGCAGCTTTCGCCGGGACAGTTTTCCTAATCAGCCCCAGCATTTT,TRBV7-3,TRBJ1-5,NA,TRBD1,17
CASSLARLAGDLGDTQYF,TGTGCCAGCAGCTTAGCGCGGCTAGCGGGAGACCTCGGTGATACGCAGTATTTT,TRBV7-2,TRBJ2-3,NA,TRBD2,18
CASSPILAGWESDVTQYF,TGCGCCAGCAGCCCAATCTTAGCAGGGTGGGAGTCGGATGTGACCCAGTACTTC,TRBV4-1,TRBJ2-5,NA,NA,18
CASSRLAGGGETQYF,TGTGCCAGCAGCAGACTAGCGGGAGGAGGAGAGACCCAGTACTTC,TRBV6-5,TRBJ2-5,NA,TRBD2,15
CASSEQARETQYF,TGTGCCAGCAGTGAACAGGCAAGAGAGACCCAGTACTTC,TRBV2,TRBJ2-5,NA,NA,13
CASRAVRRGYTF,TGTGCCAGCAGGGCTGTTAGGAGAGGCTACACCTTC,TRBV2,TRBJ1-2,once,NA,12
CASSQTLGTGLSYEQYF,TGTGCCAGCAGCCAAACCCTAGGGACAGGGCTCTCCTACGAGCAGTACTTC,TRBV4-2,TRBJ2-7,once,TRBD1,17
CAWSVPREEWTGELFF,TGTGCCTGGAGTGTACCCCGGGAAGAATGGACCGGGGAGCTGTTTTTT,TRBV30,TRBJ2-2,NA,NA,16
CASSLPSGKNTGELFF,TGCGCCAGCAGCTTGCCAAGCGGGAAGAACACCGGGGAGCTGTTTTTT,TRBV5-1,TRBJ2-2,NA,TRBD2,16
CASSPPAGPYEQYF,TGTGCCAGCAGCCCCCCTGCGGGGCCGTACGAGCAGTACTTC,TRBV11-2,TRBJ2-7,few,NA,14
CASSFEVGLNTEAFF,TGTGCCAGCAGTTTCGAGGTAGGGTTGAACACTGAAGCTTTCTTT,TRBV28,TRBJ1-1,NA,NA,15
CASSPMGSEQYF,TGTGCCAGCAGTCCTATGGGGAGCGAGCAGTACTTC,TRBV28,TRBJ2-7,NA,NA,12
CAIGASAQETQYF,TGTGCCATCGGGGCCAGCGCCCAAGAGACCCAGTACTTC,TRBV10-3,TRBJ2-5,NA,NA,13
CASRTPGTLKKLFF,TGTGCCAGCAGGACCCCAGGCACACTTAAAAAACTGTTTTTT,TRBV28,TRBJ1-4,NA,NA,14
CASSHTSEYTHGYTF,TGTGCCAGCAGCCACACCTCCGAATATACCCATGGCTACACCTTC,TRBV14,TRBJ1-2,NA,NA,15
CASSPRQTLNSPLHF,TGTGCCAGCAGTCCCAGACAGACCCTTAATTCACCCCTCCACTTT,TRBV27,TRBJ1-6,NA,NA,15
CSASHWDTQYF,TGCAGTGCTTCTCACTGGGATACGCAGTATTTT,TRBV20-1,TRBJ2-3,NA,NA,11
CASSEQSPGELFF,TGTGCCAGCAGTGAACAGTCCCCCGGGGAGCTGTTTTTT,TRBV6-4,TRBJ2-2,NA,NA,13
CASSLSGSSYEQYF,TGTGCCAGCAGCTTGAGCGGGAGCTCCTACGAGCAGTACTTC,TRBV5-6,TRBJ2-7,few,TRBD2,14
CASSIDRQGNGYTF,TGTGCCAGTAGTATAGATCGACAGGGCAATGGCTACACCTTC,TRBV19,TRBJ1-2,NA,TRBD1,14
CASSKQAGQVNTEAFF,TGTGCCAGCAGCAAGCAAGCCGGACAGGTGAACACTGAAGCTTTCTTT,TRBV5-5,TRBJ1-1,few,TRBD1,16
CASSLRGLGGYTF,TGTGCCAGCAGCTTAAGGGGTTTAGGCGGCTACACCTTC,TRBV5-5,TRBJ1-2,NA,NA,13
CASSIGQALSGANVLTF,TGTGCCAGTAGTATCGGGCAGGCCCTCTCTGGGGCCAACGTCCTGACTTTC,TRBV19,TRBJ2-6,NA,NA,17
CASSPTGDGGTEAFF,TGTGCCAGCAGCCCTACAGGGGACGGCGGCACTGAAGCTTTCTTT,TRBV11-1,TRBJ1-1,NA,TRBD1,15
CASSLGTAYEQYF,TGTGCCAGCAGCTTAGGGACAGCCTACGAGCAGTACTTC,TRBV11-2,TRBJ2-7,once,NA,13
CAWSGTGENTIYF,TGTGCCTGGAGTGGGACAGGTGAAAACACCATATATTTT,TRBV30,TRBJ1-3,NA,TRBD1,13
CASSEGGKDSPLHF,TGCGCCAGCAGTGAGGGGGGAAAGGATTCACCCCTCCACTTT,TRBV10-1,TRBJ1-6,NA,NA,14
CASSLKGLMGYTEAFF,TGTGCCAGCAGTTTAAAGGGACTAATGGGATACACTGAAGCTTTCTTT,TRBV27,TRBJ1-1,NA,NA,16
CAWSRQGAGNTIYF,TGTGCCTGGAGTCGACAGGGGGCGGGAAACACCATATATTTT,TRBV30,TRBJ1-3,NA,TRBD1,14
CASSQEGPHRQETQYF,TGTGCCAGCTCGCAGGAGGGGCCTCACCGTCAAGAGACCCAGTACTTC,TRBV18,TRBJ2-5,NA,NA,16
CASPPDPGTYTQYF,TGTGCCAGTCCCCCAGACCCCGGAACATATACGCAGTATTTT,TRBV25-1,TRBJ2-3,NA,NA,14
CASSPLQSGHKNSPLHF,TGTGCCAGCAGTCCCCTCCAGTCGGGACACAAAAATTCACCCCTCCACTTT,TRBV27,TRBJ1-6,NA,NA,17
CASSYSPQGTYEQYF,TGCGCCAGCAGCTACAGCCCCCAGGGAACCTACGAGCAGTACTTC,TRBV5-1,TRBJ2-7,NA,NA,15
CASSSPTYLAESSYEQYF,TGTGCCAGTAGTAGCCCAACCTACCTAGCGGAGAGCTCCTACGAGCAGTACTTC,TRBV19,TRBJ2-7,NA,TRBD2,18
CSASLTDRGQNEQYF,TGCAGTGCTAGTCTTACCGACAGGGGGCAGAACGAGCAGTACTTC,TRBV20-1,TRBJ2-7,NA,TRBD1,15
CASSLSGRAGFGFF,TGTGCCAGCAGCTTAAGCGGGAGGGCCGGGTTTGGGTTCTTC,TRBV5-8,TRBJ2-1,NA,TRBD2,14
CASSHPRDRQSYNEQFF,TGTGCCAGCAGCCACCCCCGGGACAGGCAATCCTACAATGAGCAGTTCTTC,TRBV3-1/TRBV3-2,TRBJ2-1,NA,TRBD1,17
CASSTGANVLTF,TGTGCCAGCTCAACTGGGGCCAACGTCCTGACTTTC,TRBV18,TRBJ2-6,NA,NA,12
CSASTSGTETQYF,TGCAGTGCTAGTACTAGCGGGACAGAGACCCAGTACTTC,TRBV20-1,TRBJ2-5,NA,TRBD2,13
CAIRVAGNTIYF,TGTGCCATCAGGGTTGCTGGAAACACCATATATTTT,TRBV10-3,TRBJ1-3,NA,NA,12
CAWSVTGAGYTF,TGTGCCTGGAGCGTCACAGGGGCCGGCTACACCTTC,TRBV30,TRBJ1-2,NA,TRBD1,12
CASSRPDQLGNEQFF,TGTGCCAGCAGCCGGCCAGATCAGCTGGGGAATGAGCAGTTCTTC,TRBV11-2,TRBJ2-1,once,NA,15
CASSETDRVHTEAFF,TGTGCCAGCAGTGAGACCGACAGGGTGCACACTGAAGCTTTCTTT,TRBV6-1,TRBJ1-1,NA,TRBD1,15
CASTGGQNTEAFF,TGTGCCAGCACCGGGGGGCAGAACACTGAAGCTTTCTTT,TRBV2,TRBJ1-1,NA,NA,13
CASSPPYVGSGNTIYF,TGTGCCAGCTCACCACCCTACGTCGGCTCTGGAAACACCATATATTTT,TRBV18,TRBJ1-3,NA,NA,16
CATGGLAGVRNTGELFF,TGTGCTACCGGAGGTCTAGCGGGAGTTAGGAACACCGGGGAGCTGTTTTTT,TRBV7-7,TRBJ2-2,once,TRBD2,17
CASSLVNPGLAGVVSYEQYF,TGTGCCAGCAGTTTAGTTAACCCGGGACTAGCGGGAGTAGTGTCCTACGAGCAGTACTTC,TRBV28,TRBJ2-7,NA,TRBD2,20
CASSPPGGRNQPQHF,TGTGCCAGCTCACCACCGGGGGGGCGCAATCAGCCCCAGCATTTT,TRBV18,TRBJ1-5,NA,NA,15
CASSLPGQNEKLFF,TGTGCCAGCAGCTTGCCCGGACAAAATGAAAAACTGTTTTTT,TRBV5-4,TRBJ1-4,NA,NA,14
CASSEARVGAGQPQHF,TGTGCCAGCAGTGAAGCTAGAGTGGGGGCTGGACAGCCCCAGCATTTT,TRBV2,TRBJ1-5,NA,NA,16
CASSEGGSYNEQFF,TGTGCCAGCAGTGAGGGAGGGTCCTACAATGAGCAGTTCTTC,TRBV2,TRBJ2-1,NA,TRBD2,14
CASSSLGAGGGSYNEQFF,TGTGCCAGCAGCTCACTCGGAGCCGGTGGGGGGTCCTACAATGAGCAGTTCTTC,TRBV7-9,TRBJ2-1,NA,NA,18
CASSPSEGRAGYTF,TGTGCCAGCAGCCCGTCCGAGGGGAGGGCTGGCTACACCTTC,TRBV7-2,TRBJ1-2,once,NA,14
CSASLGLYSNQPQHF,TGCAGTGCTAGTCTTGGACTTTATAGCAATCAGCCCCAGCATTTT,TRBV20-1,TRBJ1-5,NA,NA,15